This T cell receptor (beta chain) was recorded in a study of control samples from healthy donors and cancer patients. The protocol was immunoSEQ multiplex PCR, while the TCRdb copy is restricted to in-frame clones and leaves out a portion. The sample has 150,000 to 180,000 clones; 90% to 95% are singletons. There are 14 residues in the CDR3. V dropped 2 bases and J dropped 12 bases, with 18 bases sitting between them. Germline V gene sequence: CDR1 SGHVS, CDR2 FNYEAQ. This receptor was identified in a man aged 40-49 years in good health. The sample was blood. The chain has TRBV7-6 and TRBJ2-3, with D perhaps assigned TRBD1 or TRBD2 (5 bases each). CDR3 protein: CASSLPGLGTRQYF. CDR3 bases: TGTGCCAGCAGCTTACCCGGGTTGGGGACCCGCCAGTATTTT.